This paragraph covers one T cell receptor (beta chain) sequence. These data come from a study of circulating and synovial CD4+ cells in juvenile arthritis. Method: immunoSEQ multiplex PCR; TCRdb's copy keeps in-frame clones and lacks some. The table shows roughly 32,000 clones, with more than 90% occurring only once. The CDR3 has 16 residues. Germline CDR1 and CDR2: MNHNY and SVGAGI (reference sequence). The J segment lost 6 bases and the V segment lost 2 bases, leaving 8 bases of the junction unmatched. This sequence was found in a human donor with juvenile idiopathic arthritis. The material sequenced was CD4+ T cells from blood. The V call is TRBV6-6, the J call TRBJ1-5; 9 bases are a match to TRBD1. CDR3 protein: CASSYDAGTGRQPQHF. In nucleotides, the CDR3 is TGTGCCAGCAGTTACGATGCCGGGACAGGGCGTCAGCCCCAGCATTTT.